This T cell receptor (beta chain) was sequenced in a study of identical twins. Germline CDR1 DFQATT, CDR2 SNEGSKA (reference sequence). This CDR3 is 14 amino acids long. The V gene end was trimmed by 5 bases and the J gene end by 6 bases; junction bases not matched to a gene: 11. In this sample, this clonotype turned up once. Using its own MiXCR run on the 5' RACE reads, TCRdb lists one record per CDR3 protein. Of 460,000 or so distinct CDR3 sequences listed, approximately 15% are singletons. These data also featured in a second study, about yellow fever vaccine responses in identical twins.

The chain is built from TRBV20-1 and TRBJ2-7; TRBD1 matches at 9 bases. This TCR was sampled from a woman younger than 35 in good health. Material: CD4+ T cells sorted from blood. Here the CDR3 reads CSAPTPGQGGEQYF. The CDR3 nucleotides are TGCAGTGCTCCAACACCGGGACAGGGTGGCGAGCAGTACTTC.